A selection of T cell receptor beta chains follows, all from one sample in a study of cytomegalovirus exposure and HLA in healthy donors. TCRdb's table, derived via immunoSEQ multiplex PCR, lists solely in-frame clones and lacks some. The data show roughly 140,000 clones, over 60% seen once. Sequencing was done on a sample of PBMCs. These receptors originate from a woman aged 25 to 39 in good health and CMV-seronegative. CDR3s include the opening cysteine and the closing phenylalanine or tryptophan. D genes are given only for firm matches. The size field is filled for only some rows; it gives once, few, many or a size class.

CDR3 protein	CDR3 DNA	D gene	V gene	J gene	clone size
CASSDHRGSGATNEKLFF	TGTGCCAGCAGTGACCATCGAGGGTCCGGTGCAACTAATGAAAAACTGTTTTTT	-	TRBV6-1	TRBJ1-4	-
CASSYSGGTEQYF	TGTGCCAGCAGTTACTCAGGGGGCACCGAGCAGTACTTC	TRBD1	TRBV6-5	TRBJ2-7	-
CASSQGRTGGIETQYF	TGTGCCAGCAGCCAGGGGCGGACAGGGGGCATAGAGACCCAGTACTTC	TRBD1	TRBV4-2	TRBJ2-5	-
CASSLDRGYNEQFF	TGTGCCAGCAGCTTAGATCGGGGCTACAATGAGCAGTTCTTC	-	TRBV7-2	TRBJ2-1	-
CASSLKGLEQFF	TGTGCCAGCAGCTTGAAGGGGTTGGAGCAGTTCTTC	-	TRBV5-4	TRBJ2-1	-
CASSTPGQAGEKLFF	TGTGCCAGCAGTACCCCGGGACAGGCGGGAGAAAAACTGTTTTTT	TRBD1	TRBV28	TRBJ1-4	few
CASTTGGPTREQYF	TGTGCCAGTACCACCGGGGGACCGACTAGGGAGCAGTACTTC	-	TRBV19	TRBJ2-7	-
CASSYRDRSGYTF	TGTGCCAGCAGTTACCGGGACAGGTCTGGCTACACCTTC	TRBD1	TRBV6-5	TRBJ1-2	once
CASIPFGSGANVLTF	TGCGCCAGCATTCCGTTCGGGTCTGGGGCCAACGTCCTGACTTTC	-	TRBV10-1	TRBJ2-6	-
CASRERDTLATNEKLFF	TGTGCCAGCAGGGAGCGGGACACCCTTGCAACTAATGAAAAACTGTTTTTT	-	TRBV5-5	TRBJ1-4	-
CASSLDREGGYTF	TGTGCCAGCAGCCTAGACAGGGAGGGTGGCTACACCTTC	TRBD1	TRBV7-2	TRBJ1-2	-
CAWSSGGYEQYF	TGTGCCTGGAGCTCCGGGGGCTACGAGCAGTACTTC	-	TRBV30	TRBJ2-7	-
CASSPVTGVEQYF	TGTGCCAGCAGCCCGGTGACAGGGGTCGAGCAGTACTTC	TRBD1	TRBV5-4	TRBJ2-7	once
CASSESRQDGYTF	TGCGCCAGCAGTGAGTCGAGGCAAGATGGCTACACCTTC	-	TRBV10-2	TRBJ1-2	few
CASSDGGGSPLHF	TGCGCCAGCAGTGATGGGGGGGGCTCACCCCTCCACTTT	-	TRBV10-1	TRBJ1-6	-
CASSLVAGGSAKNIQYF	TGCGCCAGCAGCTTGGTTGCGGGGGGGTCAGCCAAAAACATTCAGTACTTC	TRBD2	TRBV5-1	TRBJ2-4	-
CASSLAGFDEQYF	TGTGCCAGCAGCTTGGCAGGGTTTGACGAGCAGTACTTC	-	TRBV11-2	TRBJ2-7	few
CASSFRESYEQYF	TGTGCCAGCAGTTTCCGGGAGAGCTACGAGCAGTACTTC	-	TRBV27	TRBJ2-7	-
CASSASQGAGQPQHF	TGTGCCAGCAGCGCCAGTCAGGGGGCGGGTCAGCCCCAGCATTTT	TRBD1	TRBV9	TRBJ1-5	-
CASSLAGEELFF	TGTGCCAGCAGCTTGGCGGGAGAGGAGCTGTTTTTT	-	TRBV5-6	TRBJ2-2	-
CASGSRQGALGQFF	TGTGCCAGTGGGAGCAGACAGGGGGCGCTTGGGCAGTTCTTC	TRBD1	TRBV6-1	TRBJ2-1	-
CASSQGRDRDVYEQYF	TGCGCCAGCAGCCAAGGCCGGGACAGGGATGTATACGAGCAGTACTTC	TRBD1	TRBV4-3	TRBJ2-7	-
CASSFETAYNEQFF	TGTGCCAGCAGCTTCGAGACAGCCTACAATGAGCAGTTCTTC	-	TRBV7-9	TRBJ2-1	-
CASSPLAGVRLGPYF	TGTGCCAGCAGCCCACTAGCTGGGGTCCGCCTTGGTCCGTACTTC	-	TRBV7-9	TRBJ2-7	-
CSAGQGAEAFF	TGCAGTGCTGGACAGGGGGCCGAAGCTTTCTTT	TRBD1	TRBV20-1	TRBJ1-1	-
CASPRGDGTIYF	TGTGCCAGCCCCCGCGGGGATGGCACCATATATTTT	-	TRBV6-1	TRBJ1-3	-
CASSMTGLENTEAFF	TGCGCCAGCAGCATGACTGGGTTGGAGAACACTGAAGCTTTCTTT	-	TRBV5-1	TRBJ1-1	-
CASSLSYRANTEAFF	TGTGCCAGCAGTTTATCCTACAGGGCGAACACTGAAGCTTTCTTT	-	TRBV27	TRBJ1-1	-
CASSSRGDQPQHF	TGTGCCAGCAGTTCCCGGGGAGATCAGCCCCAGCATTTT	-	TRBV6-1	TRBJ1-5	-
CASRGAGGNTEAFF	TGTGCCAGCAGGGGGGCGGGGGGAAACACTGAAGCTTTCTTT	-	TRBV27	TRBJ1-1	-
CASGKGQGSTEAFF	TGTGCTAGTGGTAAAGGACAGGGAAGCACTGAAGCTTTCTTT	TRBD1	TRBV12-5	TRBJ1-1	few
CASSLSWDRVYEQYF	TGTGCCAGCAGTTTATCTTGGGACAGGGTCTACGAGCAGTACTTC	TRBD1	TRBV27	TRBJ2-7	-
CASSESGGRAEAFF	TGCGCCAGCAGTGAGTCAGGAGGCCGGGCTGAAGCTTTCTTT	-	TRBV10-1	TRBJ1-1	-
CASSDRGQGIETQYF	TGTGCCAGCAGTGACCGAGGTCAGGGTATAGAGACCCAGTACTTC	-	TRBV2	TRBJ2-5	-
CASRTWSTEAFF	TGTGCCAGTAGGACTTGGAGCACTGAAGCTTTCTTT	-	TRBV19	TRBJ1-1	few
CASSPPYGTSGGALKNIQYF	TGTGCCAGCAGTCCACCATACGGGACTAGCGGGGGGGCCCTTAAAAACATTCAGTACTTC	TRBD2	TRBV27	TRBJ2-4	-
CASSYSPGGRTGELFF	TGTGCCAGCAGTTACTCGCCGGGGGGTCGGACCGGGGAGCTGTTTTTT	TRBD2	TRBV6-5	TRBJ2-2	-
CASSHDRGSPNQPQHF	TGTGCCAGTAGCCACGACAGGGGGAGCCCGAATCAGCCCCAGCATTTT	TRBD1	TRBV19	TRBJ1-5	-
CASSQLPGQGNSPLHF	TGCGCCAGCAGCCAGCTCCCGGGACAGGGTAATTCACCCCTCCACTTT	TRBD1	TRBV4-3	TRBJ1-6	-
CASSRGNTEAFF	TGTGCCAGCAGCAGAGGGAACACTGAAGCTTTCTTT	-	TRBV6-1	TRBJ1-1	-
CAISERPGTGSGNSPLHF	TGTGCCATCAGTGAACGTCCCGGGACAGGGTCTGGGAATTCACCCCTCCACTTT	TRBD1	TRBV10-3	TRBJ1-6	-
CASSQRGTDNEQFF	TGCGCCAGCAGCCAAAGAGGGACAGACAATGAGCAGTTCTTC	TRBD1	TRBV4-1	TRBJ2-1	few
CASSSQGYEQYF	TGTGCCAGTAGTTCACAGGGCTACGAGCAGTACTTC	-	TRBV19	TRBJ2-7	-
CASSLRTGNKDTQYF	TGTGCCAGCAGCTTAAGGACAGGGAATAAAGATACGCAGTATTTT	TRBD1	TRBV5-6	TRBJ2-3	-
CASKGVRAGGYTF	TGTGCCAGCAAGGGCGTCCGGGCGGGCGGCTACACCTTC	-	TRBV27	TRBJ1-2	-
CASSLTVRSYNEQFF	TGCGCCAGCAGCTTGACTGTCCGCTCCTACAATGAGCAGTTCTTC	-	TRBV5-1	TRBJ2-1	-
CASSYALNTEAFF	TGTGCCAGCAGTTACGCCCTAAACACTGAAGCTTTCTTT	-	TRBV6-5	TRBJ1-1	-
CASSQDKGLLREDTEAFF	TGCGCCAGCAGCCAAGATAAGGGACTCCTGCGAGAGGACACTGAAGCTTTCTTT	-	TRBV4-3	TRBJ1-1	-
CASSSSPGLSSYEQYF	TGTGCCAGCAGCTCCTCCCCGGGACTGAGCTCCTACGAGCAGTACTTC	-	TRBV13	TRBJ2-7	-
CASSLGIFTGGKNTEAFF	TGTGCCAGCAGCTTAGGAATTTTTACAGGGGGGAAGAACACTGAAGCTTTCTTT	TRBD1	TRBV7-8	TRBJ1-1	-